These 21 T cell receptor beta chains originate from one sample sequenced in a study of T cell responses to AZD1222 COVID-19 vaccine. The table came from immunoSEQ multiplex PCR; TCRdb's copy has only in-frame clones and leaves some out. The data show 150,000 or so clones, 85% to 90% seen once. The sequencing here drew on peripheral blood, taken on day 0 of AZD1222 vaccination. These receptors originate from an adult in good health.

This chain joins TRBV7-3 and TRBJ1-3; TRBD1 is a possible D gene (5 bases). V shed 2 bases and J shed 3 bases, with 14 bases lying between them. Germline assignment: CDR1 SGHTA and CDR2 FQGTGA. This CDR3 has 16 residues. The CDR3 protein is CASSLGARSYGNTIYF. The CDR3 region has the DNA TGTGCCAGCAGCTTAGGGGCAAGGAGCTATGGAAACACCATATATTTT.

The chain has TRBV7-2 and TRBJ1-2; 7 nucleotides line up with TRBD1. Germline CDR1 reads SGHTA; CDR2 reads FQGNSA. The junction had 7 bases not matched to a gene; V was cut back by 2 bases and J by 4 bases. The CDR3 is made up of 15 amino acids. The CDR3 region has the DNA TGTGCCAGCAGCTTACTTCCACAGGGGACCTATGGCTACACCTTC. Its translation is CASSLLPQGTYGYTF.

The chain carries TRBV18 and TRBJ1-1; D not resolved. V dropped 6 bases and J dropped 4 bases, with 15 bases sitting between them. This CDR3 is 14 amino acids long. Germline V gene lookup returns CDR1 KGHSH and CDR2 LQKENI. As DNA, the CDR3 is TGTGCCAGCTCTTTGAGGAGGCGGGCCACTGAAGCTTTCTTT. As protein: CASSLRRRATEAFF.

This clone was found a few times. The genes are TRBV6-5 and TRBJ1-3; tentatively, D is TRBD1 (6 bases). Deletions cut 8 bases from V and 4 bases from J, with 12 bases between. Per the germline V gene, CDR1 is MNHEY and CDR2 is SVGAGI. This CDR3 is built from 13 residues. The CDR3 DNA reads as TGTGCCAGCCAGACAGGCTTCGGAAACACCATATATTTT. It is translated as CASQTGFGNTIYF.

This clone has only one observation. The V call is TRBV5-1, the J call TRBJ1-4, with a possible D match to TRBD1 (5 bases). Germline CDR1 SGHRS, CDR2 YFSETQ. This CDR3 has 12 amino acids. Trimming left V 4 bases short and J 7 bases short, with 8 bases between. The CDR3 is CASSLGGEKLFF. CDR3 sequence (DNA): TGCGCCAGCAGCCTGGGGGGTGAAAAACTGTTTTTT.

The J gene is TRBJ1-4, the V gene TRBV6-5; no reliable D call. The CDR3 extends over 13 amino acids. The germline V and J ends were trimmed by 8 bases and 4 bases, with 11 bases remaining between them. Looked up from germline, CDR1 is MNHEY and CDR2 is SVGAGI. Written as DNA, the CDR3 is TGTGCCAGCCGGACCGATCTTAATGAAAAACTGTTTTTT. Protein product: CASRTDLNEKLFF.

This rearrangement joins TRBV2 to TRBJ1-4; D is uncertain. The CDR3 spans 14 residues. The V end lost 6 bases, the J end lost 8 bases, and 16 bases lay between the germline ends. Germline CDR1 reads SNHLY; CDR2 reads FYNNEI. The CDR3 region has the DNA TGTGCCAGCAGCCTGATATCACACGAAGAAAAACTGTTTTTT. Amino acids: CASSLISHEEKLFF.

A few counts support this clone. The rearrangement uses TRBV4-3 and TRBJ1-5; no firm D call. Looked up from germline, CDR1 is LGHNA and CDR2 is YSLEER. The CDR3 spans 15 residues. Trimming removed 0 bases from V and 4 bases from J, with 10 bases in between. CDR3 sequence (DNA): TGCGCCAGCAGCCAAGATGTGGGAGGGAATCAGCCCCAGCATTTT. It yields the protein CASSQDVGGNQPQHF.

At least ten counts were recorded for this clone. The rearrangement links TRBV6-4 to TRBJ2-3; no clear D gene. Germline CDR1 and CDR2: MRHNA and SNTAGT. The CDR3 totals 13 residues. Trimming removed 2 bases at V and 4 bases at J, with 7 bases between. The DNA of the CDR3 is TGTGCCAGCAGTGACGGCGACGCAGATACGCAGTATTTT. It specifies CASSDGDADTQYF.

This clone was seen just once. The V call is TRBV9, the J call TRBJ1-5, with TRBD1 matching over 7 bases. Germline CDR1 reads SGDLS; CDR2 reads YYNGEE. Trimming removed 1 base from V and 2 bases from J; junction bases left unmatched: 0. This CDR3 has 14 residues. The CDR3 DNA sequence: TGTGCCAGCAGCGTAACAGGGGGCAATCAGCCCCAGCATTTT. It translates to CASSVTGGNQPQHF.

The chain has TRBV19 and TRBJ2-7; D possibly matches TRBD1 or TRBD2 (5 bases each). From germline, CDR1 is LNHDA and CDR2 SQIVND (reference sequence). Trimming removed 4 bases at V and 2 bases at J, with 12 bases between. The CDR3 totals 14 residues. CDR3 sequence reads: CASSTRGRTYEQYF. CDR3 sequence (DNA): TGTGCCAGTAGTACACGGGGCAGAACCTACGAGCAGTACTTC. Using reference TRBV19 and TRBJ2-7 for the parts outside the CDR3, the full variable domain is DGGITQSPKYLFRKEGQNVTLSCEQNLNHDAMYWYRQDPGQGLRLIYYSQIVNDFQKGDIAEGYSVSREKKESFPLTVTSAQKNPTAFYLCASSTRGRTYEQYFGPGTRLTVT.

The genes are TRBV27 and TRBJ1-5, with 9 bases aligning to TRBD1. Germline V gene sequence: CDR1 MNHEY, CDR2 SMNVEV (reference sequence). V lost 2 bases, J lost 4 bases, and 15 bases stayed unmatched. CDR3 length: 19 residues. CDR3 bases: TGTGCCAGCAGTTTAATATGCTATGAACAGGGGGCTGGGAATCAGCCCCAGCATTTT. This codes for CASSLICYEQGAGNQPQHF.

This clone has only a few counts. The genes are TRBV9 and TRBJ1-1, with D maybe TRBD1 (5 bases). CDR3 size: 15 residues. V was cut by 4 bases and J by 0 bases, with 13 bases left in between. CDR1 is SGDLS and CDR2 is YYNGEE in the germline V gene. The CDR3 loop reads CASSTNSRVNTEAFF. CDR3 bases: TGTGCCAGCAGCACCAACTCCAGGGTGAACACTGAAGCTTTCTTT.

The rearrangement joins TRBV5-5 to TRBJ2-5; D gene uncertain. V dropped 0 bases and J dropped 0 bases, with 3 bases sitting between them. The CDR3 extends over 13 amino acids. Germline lookup yields CDR1 SGHKS and CDR2 YYEKEE (reference sequence). CDR3 DNA sequence: TGTGCCAGCAGCTTGGTGGACCAAGAGACCCAGTACTTC. Amino acids: CASSLVDQETQYF.

The chain combines TRBV7-6 with TRBJ2-7, with D tentatively TRBD1 (5 bases). The CDR3 length is 15 residues. The germline gives CDR1 SGHVS, CDR2 FNYEAQ. V shed 5 bases and J shed 2 bases, with 16 bases lying between them. The DNA for the CDR3 is TGTGCCAGCAGCCTCGGACAAGCAACCACCTACGAGCAGTACTTC. It codes for CASSLGQATTYEQYF.

The chain employs TRBV29-1 and TRBJ2-1; 15 bases are shared with TRBD2. This CDR3 region has 15 residues. Germline V gene data show CDR1 as SQVTM and CDR2 as ANQGSEA. CDR3 coding DNA: TGCATCCCGCCGGGACTAGCGGGAGGCCCCTATGAGCAGTTCTTC. Translating gives CIPPGLAGGPYEQFF.

Points on this clone: The junction and the germline gene differ at one end; a read error may be behind it. The chain is built from TRBV7-2 and TRBJ2-7; D gene ambiguous. This CDR3 spans 13 amino acids. Germline loops: CDR1 SGHTA, CDR2 FQGNSA. The CDR3: CASSWTESYEQYF. The CDR3 DNA follows: TGTGCCAGCAGCTGGACGGAGTCCTATGAGCAGTACTTC.

The chain uses TRBV7-9 and TRBJ2-7; no reliable D call. The V end lost 11 bases, the J end lost 2 bases, and 13 bases lay between the germline ends. This CDR3 has 12 residues. Germline CDR1 is SEHNR and CDR2 is FQNEAQ (reference sequence). The CDR3 is CASLGDAYEQYF. The CDR3 bases are TGTGCCTCCTTGGGTGACGCCTACGAGCAGTACTTC.

V is TRBV3-1 (or the pseudogene TRBV3-2) and J is TRBJ2-2; TRBD1 matches 7 bases. The CDR3 covers 15 residues. With V trimmed by 4 bases and J by 4 bases, 6 bases remained unmatched. The germline V gene has CDR1 LGHDT and CDR2 YNNKEL (reference sequence). The CDR3 reads CASSRGQLGTGELFF. In DNA form, the CDR3 reads TGTGCCAGCAGCCGGGGACAGCTGGGCACCGGGGAGCTGTTTTTT.

The chain carries TRBV5-3 and TRBJ1-5; D is possibly TRBD1 (5 bases). TRBV5-3 is an open reading frame, and its role is uncertain. The ends were cut back, 1 base at V and 7 bases at J, with 15 bases in the middle. The CDR3 consists of 15 residues. CDR3 DNA: TGTGCCAGAAGCTTGACCCCAGGGACGGGGCAGCCCCAGCATTTT. Its translation: CARSLTPGTGQPQHF.

The gene calls are TRBV9 and TRBJ1-3; 8 nucleotides line up with TRBD1. The CDR3 sequence is 16 residues long. Germline CDR1 reads SGDLS; CDR2 reads YYNGEE. V trimming: 3 bases; J trimming: 4 bases; junction bases outside the gene matches: 9. CDR3 region: CASSAGTGTPGNTIYF. CDR3 bases: TGTGCCAGCAGCGCCGGGACAGGAACCCCAGGAAACACCATATATTTT. Complete variable domain (other parts from reference TRBV9 and TRBJ1-3): DSGVTQTPKHLITATGQRVTLRCSPRSGDLSVYWYQQSLDQGLQFLIQYYNGEERAKGNILERFSAQQFPDLHSELNLSSLELGDSALYFCASSAGTGTPGNTIYFGEGSWLTVV.